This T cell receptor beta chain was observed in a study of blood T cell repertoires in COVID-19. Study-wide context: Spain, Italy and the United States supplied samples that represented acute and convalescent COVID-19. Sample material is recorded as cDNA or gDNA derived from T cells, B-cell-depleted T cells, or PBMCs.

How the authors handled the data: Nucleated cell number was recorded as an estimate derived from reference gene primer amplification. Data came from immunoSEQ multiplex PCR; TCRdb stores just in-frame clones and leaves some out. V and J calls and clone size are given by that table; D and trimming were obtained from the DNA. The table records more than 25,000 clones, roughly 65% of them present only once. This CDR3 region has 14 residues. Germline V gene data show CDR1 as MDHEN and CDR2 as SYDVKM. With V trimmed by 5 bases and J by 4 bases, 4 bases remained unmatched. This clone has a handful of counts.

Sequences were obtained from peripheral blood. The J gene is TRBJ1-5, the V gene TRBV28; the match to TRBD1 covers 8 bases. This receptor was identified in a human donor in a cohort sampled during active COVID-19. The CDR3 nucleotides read TGTGCCAGCAGTAACAGGGGGGGGAATCAGCCCCAGCATTTT. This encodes CASSNRGGNQPQHF.